These T cell receptor beta chains were read from a single sample in a study of blood T cell repertoires in COVID-19. The table came from immunoSEQ multiplex PCR; TCRdb's copy has only in-frame clones and leaves some out. The sample lists 200,000 to 300,000 clones; around nine tenths were seen once. Sequenced sample: peripheral blood. The source is a man aged 25 to 40 with COVID-19, enrolled during active disease. Each CDR3 is given with its conserved first and last residue. A D gene is named only where the DNA matches it firmly. Part of the rows lack a size; the others show once, few, many or a class for expanded clones.

NA TRBJ2-7 TRBV6-1 NA TGTGCCAGCAGTGTAGCCACACGCTACGAGCAGTACTTC CASSVATRYEQYF
NA TRBJ2-3 TRBV24-1 NA TGTGCCACCAGTGACTTCTCCGGGGGAGATACGCAGTATTTT CATSDFSGGDTQYF
TRBD1 TRBJ1-2 TRBV2 NA TGTGCCAGCAGGGGACAGGCGGCCAACTATGGCTACACCTTC CASRGQAANYGYTF
TRBD1 TRBJ1-2 TRBV4-1 NA TGCGCCAGCAGCCAACCCTCGGAGGGGGCTCTCAGTGGCTACACCTTC CASSQPSEGALSGYTF
TRBD1 TRBJ1-2 TRBV5-1 NA TGCGCCAGCAGCTTGGCACAGGGGGCCGGCTACACCTTC CASSLAQGAGYTF
TRBD2 TRBJ2-5 TRBV7-9 NA TGTGCCAGCAGCTCCGAGACTAGCAGAGAGACCCAGTACTTC CASSSETSRETQYF
NA TRBJ2-7 TRBV11-2 NA TGTGCCAGCAGCTTAGATATTGGCCAGGGAGGCTACGAGCAGTACTTC CASSLDIGQGGYEQYF
NA TRBJ1-2 TRBV5-1 NA TGCGCCAGCAGCTTTGACTGGAACTATGGCTACACCTTC CASSFDWNYGYTF
TRBD1 TRBJ2-3 TRBV30 NA TGTGCCTGGAGACGACAGGGCCCAGATACGCAGTATTTT CAWRRQGPDTQYF
NA TRBJ2-5 TRBV3-1/TRBV3-2 NA TGTGCCAGCAGCCATAGTAGCGGTGGTGGTCAGACCCAGTACTTC CASSHSSGGGQTQYF
TRBD1 TRBJ1-1 TRBV4-2 NA TGTGCCAGCAGCCTCGGACAGGTCGCCCCTTCTGCTTTCTTT CASSLGQVAPSAFF
NA TRBJ1-1 TRBV6-4 NA TGTGCCAGCAGCCCCCCAGGGGTTGGGACTGAAGCTTTCTTT CASSPPGVGTEAFF
NA TRBJ1-1 TRBV30 NA TGTGCCCTAGCCACTAACCTGGACCTTGGAGCTTTCTTT CALATNLDLGAFF
NA TRBJ2-5 TRBV5-1 NA TGCGCCAGCAGCTTGGCCGGTCAGGGAGGAGAGACCCAGTACTTC CASSLAGQGGETQYF
TRBD1 TRBJ2-2 TRBV9 NA TGTGCCAGCAGCGGGGGGACAGGGGGCACCGGGGAGCTGTTTTTT CASSGGTGGTGELFF
NA TRBJ1-2 TRBV12-3/TRBV12-4 NA TGTGCCAGCAGTTCCGGGGGTGGCTACACCTTC CASSSGGGYTF
TRBD2 TRBJ2-3 TRBV5-1 once TGCGCCAGCAGCTTGGAGGGACTAGCGGGGGCAGATACGCAGTATTTT CASSLEGLAGADTQYF
NA TRBJ1-2 TRBV19 NA TGTGCCAGTAAGGGGCCAGGGTACTATGGCTACACCTTC CASKGPGYYGYTF
NA TRBJ1-1 TRBV7-3 NA TGTGCCAGCAGCTTAGTACAGGGCCAGGACACTGAAGCTTTCTTT CASSLVQGQDTEAFF
TRBD1 TRBJ2-2 TRBV5-4 NA TGTGCCAGCAACCGACAGGGACGCGACACCGGGGAGCTGTTTTTT CASNRQGRDTGELFF
NA TRBJ2-5 TRBV6-5 NA TGTGCCAGCAGTTATGGAGGGGCCCAGTACTTC CASSYGGAQYF
NA TRBJ2-6 TRBV11-2 once TGTGCCAGCAGCTTAGTGCGCTCTGGGGCCAACGTCCTGACTTTC CASSLVRSGANVLTF
NA TRBJ2-6 TRBV5-1 once TGCGCCAGCAGCTTGCACAGGCTTAACTCTGGGGCCAACGTCCTGACTTTC CASSLHRLNSGANVLTF
TRBD1 TRBJ1-1 TRBV29-1 NA TGCAGCGCCGCAGGGGGTACTGAAGCTTTCTTT CSAAGGTEAFF
NA TRBJ1-1 TRBV5-4 NA TGTGCCAGCAGCTTGGAGGGGACACTTCACACTGAAGCTTTCTTT CASSLEGTLHTEAFF
TRBD1 TRBJ1-5 TRBV7-9 once TGTGCCAGCAGCTCCGTATCAGGACAGGGAAGAGAGCAGCCCCAGCATTTT CASSSVSGQGREQPQHF
NA TRBJ2-5 TRBV30 NA TGTGCCTGGAGTGTACTTGGCCAGGAAGAGACCCAGTACTTC CAWSVLGQEETQYF
TRBD1 TRBJ2-1 TRBV9 NA TGTGCCAGCAGCCCCGGGACAGGGGTAGAAGCCTACAATGAGCAGTTCTTC CASSPGTGVEAYNEQFF
NA TRBJ2-3 TRBV10-1 NA TGCGCCAGCAGTAGGGCTAGCGCAAGACCGACAGATACGCAGTATTTT CASSRASARPTDTQYF
TRBD2 TRBJ2-3 TRBV6-4 NA TGTGCCAGCAGTGCCCTAGCGGGGGGTTCAGATACGCAGTATTTT CASSALAGGSDTQYF
NA TRBJ1-6 TRBV5-1 NA TGCGCCAGCAGCGGGCCGGGAGGGAGCGATTCACCCCTCCACTTT CASSGPGGSDSPLHF
NA TRBJ1-4 TRBV27 NA TGTGCCAGCAGTTTACCGCCGGTTGATGAAAAACTGTTTTTT CASSLPPVDEKLFF
NA TRBJ2-3 TRBV2 NA TGTGCCAGCAGTGAAGAGAGACAGTTGCGAGATACGCAGTATTTT CASSEERQLRDTQYF
TRBD1 TRBJ1-5 TRBV2 NA TGTGCCAGCACGTCGGACAGGGCTTATGGACAGCCCCAGCATTTT CASTSDRAYGQPQHF